This T cell receptor beta chain is drawn from a study of CD8 T cells in ankylosing spondylitis. Notes on the study in general: Reported data indicate significant enrichment of disease-linked clones within matched ankylosing spondylitis synovial fluid. A TCR beta motif made of several highly homologous variants seemed typical of ankylosing spondylitis blood.

This clonotype was counted ten times or more. The antigen is not known. Germline CDR1 and CDR2: ENHRY and SYGVKD. The V end lost 0 bases, the J end lost 3 bases, and 6 bases lay between the germline ends. The CDR3 spans 13 residues. TCRdb reanalysed the 5' RACE reads using MiXCR and keeps one entry per CDR3 protein. The table has some 220,000 distinct CDR3 sequences, about 7% seen once. The sequence derives from a male donor with ankylosing spondylitis. Sample: blood, either unsorted or a sorted T cell fraction (not recorded which). This chain links TRBV10-3 with TRBJ2-7; D is uncertain. This CDR3 reads CAISESRDYEQYF. CDR3 nucleotides: TGTGCCATCAGTGAGTCAAGGGACTACGAGCAGTACTTC.